This T cell receptor beta chain emerged from a study of blood T cells in healthy people across ages. Together with a sample-barcoded 5' primer, a J-beta primer mix was included in a second PCR lasting roughly 6 to 12 cycles. TCRdb recomputed calls from the 5' RACE reads with MiXCR, one row per CDR3 protein. This table holds fewer than 750,000 distinct CDR3 sequences, approximately 52% found once. Germline V gene data show CDR1 as MNHNS and CDR2 as SASEGT. The germline V and J ends were trimmed by 3 bases and 0 bases, with 5 bases remaining between them. This CDR3 comprises 14 residues. Material: blood. This chain links TRBV6-1 with TRBJ1-4; D not certain. The TCR sequence derives from a woman aged 80 or over in good health. The CDR3 nucleotides read TGTGCCAGCAGTGACGGACCAACTAATGAAAAACTGTTTTTT. The encoded protein is CASSDGPTNEKLFF.